The rows below give T cell receptor beta chains drawn from one sample of a study of blood T cell repertoires in COVID-19. Data came from immunoSEQ multiplex PCR; TCRdb stores just in-frame clones and leaves some out. The table shows 400,000 to 450,000 clones, with 75% to 90% occurring only once. Sequencing used peripheral blood. Receptor source: a woman in her twenties or thirties with active or convalescent COVID-19. The CDR3 runs from the conserved cysteine through the conserved F or W. A D gene is named only where the DNA matches it firmly. Some rows mark clone size as missing; the rest say once, few, many or name a class of expanded clone.

CDR3: CASSSLAGEDEQYF
DNA: TGTGCCAGCAGCTCTCTAGCGGGAGAGGACGAGCAGTACTTC
size: NA
V: TRBV5-4
D: TRBD2
J: TRBJ2-7
length: 14

CDR3: CASRGRSSTEAFF
DNA: TGTGCCAGCAGAGGGAGGTCGAGCACTGAAGCTTTCTTT
size: NA
V: TRBV6-5
D: NA
J: TRBJ1-1
length: 13

CDR3: CASSESGWLRADTQYF
DNA: TGTGCCAGCAGTGAATCCGGATGGCTACGGGCAGATACGCAGTATTTT
size: NA
V: TRBV25-1
D: NA
J: TRBJ2-3
length: 16

CDR3: CASSTGADYGYTF
DNA: TGTGCCAGTAGTACAGGGGCGGACTATGGCTACACCTTC
size: NA
V: TRBV19
D: NA
J: TRBJ1-2
length: 13

CDR3: CASSLGAAYEQYF
DNA: TGTGCCAGCAGCTTGGGGGCCGCCTACGAGCAGTACTTC
size: NA
V: TRBV11-2
D: NA
J: TRBJ2-7
length: 13

CDR3: CASSFRDSYEQYF
DNA: TGTGCCAGCAGCTTCCGGGACAGCTACGAGCAGTACTTC
size: NA
V: TRBV5-4
D: TRBD1
J: TRBJ2-7
length: 13

CDR3: CASSPGTGTYNSPLHF
DNA: TGTGCCAGCAGCCCCGGGACAGGGACCTATAATTCACCCCTCCACTTT
size: NA
V: TRBV28
D: TRBD1
J: TRBJ1-6
length: 16

CDR3: CASSPPGLAGGETQYF
DNA: TGCGCCAGCAGCCCTCCGGGACTAGCGGGGGGAGAGACCCAGTACTTC
size: once
V: TRBV5-1
D: TRBD2
J: TRBJ2-5
length: 16

CDR3: CSVADMWATEAFF
DNA: TGCAGCGTTGCAGACATGTGGGCCACTGAAGCTTTCTTT
size: NA
V: TRBV29-1
D: NA
J: TRBJ1-1
length: 13

CDR3: CASSPTGATQETQYF
DNA: TGTGCCAGCAGTCCCACAGGGGCCACTCAAGAGACCCAGTACTTC
size: NA
V: TRBV28
D: TRBD1
J: TRBJ2-5
length: 15

CDR3: CSASSHRGGGTEAFF
DNA: TGCAGTGCTAGTTCGCACAGGGGGGGCGGCACTGAAGCTTTCTTT
size: NA
V: TRBV20-1
D: TRBD1
J: TRBJ1-1
length: 15

CDR3: CASSLERTLNNYGYTF
DNA: TGTGCCAGCAGTTTAGAGAGGACACTGAATAACTATGGCTACACCTTC
size: NA
V: TRBV27
D: NA
J: TRBJ1-2
length: 16

CDR3: CASSVEVGGPDTQYF
DNA: TGTGCCAGCAGCGTAGAGGTGGGGGGGCCGGATACGCAGTATTTT
size: NA
V: TRBV9
D: NA
J: TRBJ2-3
length: 15

CDR3: CATSTHRGSYEQYF
DNA: TGTGCCACCAGCACTCACAGGGGTTCCTACGAGCAGTACTTC
size: few
V: TRBV15
D: TRBD1
J: TRBJ2-7
length: 14

CDR3: CASSLGDSSGNTIYF
DNA: TGTGCCAGCAGCTTGGGGGACAGCTCCGGAAACACCATATATTTT
size: NA
V: TRBV5-4
D: TRBD1
J: TRBJ1-3
length: 15

CDR3: CASSYGGTGNTIYF
DNA: TGTGCCAGCAGTTACGGAGGGACTGGAAACACCATATATTTT
size: NA
V: TRBV6-6
D: NA
J: TRBJ1-3
length: 14

CDR3: CASSNQQGGGRYGYTF
DNA: TGCGCCAGCAGCAACCAACAGGGAGGGGGACGCTATGGCTACACCTTC
size: NA
V: TRBV5-1
D: NA
J: TRBJ1-2
length: 16

CDR3: CASSFASGSFYNEQFF
DNA: TGTGCCAGCAGTTTCGCTAGCGGGAGTTTCTACAATGAGCAGTTCTTC
size: NA
V: TRBV27
D: TRBD2
J: TRBJ2-1
length: 16

CDR3: CASRGGRNYGYTF
DNA: TGTGCCAGCAGGGGGGGACGGAATTATGGCTACACCTTC
size: NA
V: TRBV2
D: NA
J: TRBJ1-2
length: 13

CDR3: CASSQGTGKGTGELFF
DNA: TGTGCCAGCAGCCAAGGGACAGGGAAAGGCACCGGGGAGCTGTTTTTT
size: NA
V: TRBV7-2
D: TRBD1
J: TRBJ2-2
length: 16